What follows are 32 T cell receptor beta chains derived from one specimen sequenced in a study of T cell changes during pregnancy in multiple sclerosis. Clones were read by immunoSEQ multiplex PCR, and TCRdb kept only the in-frame ones, dropping some. The table includes 100,000 or so clones, about 94% detected once. The sequences come from peripheral blood, collected in the third trimester of pregnancy. Source of these receptors: a female donor with multiple sclerosis, enrolled in a pregnancy study.

V is TRBV28 and J is TRBJ2-7; possibly TRBD2 for D (5 bases). This CDR3 has 12 residues. V was cut by 2 bases and J by 6 bases, with 8 bases left in between. Germline V gene lookup returns CDR1 MDHEN and CDR2 SYDVKM. The CDR3 sequence is CASSLIRGEQYF. CDR3 nucleotide sequence: TGTGCCAGCAGTTTAATCCGGGGCGAGCAGTACTTC.

The gene calls are TRBV28 and TRBJ2-1; a weak D match, TRBD2 (5 bases). The length of the CDR3 is 16 residues. The V end lost 7 bases, the J end lost 6 bases, and 22 bases lay between the germline ends. Germline CDR1 is MDHEN and CDR2 is SYDVKM. The CDR3 here is CASNPLGVQRVNEQFF. In DNA form, the CDR3 reads TGTGCCAGCAATCCACTAGGAGTACAGCGAGTCAATGAGCAGTTCTTC.

The genes are TRBV4-1 and TRBJ1-5; D is undetermined. With 0 bases removed from V and 0 bases from J, the gap between germline ends came to 9 bases. Germline CDR1 MGHRA, CDR2 YSYEKL. The CDR3 totals 16 residues. CDR3 nucleotides: TGCGCCAGCAGCCAAGAGAGAACAGATAGCAATCAGCCCCAGCATTTT. This translates into CASSQERTDSNQPQHF.

The V and J genes are TRBV5-1 and TRBJ2-7, with D hard to call. The CDR3 consists of 17 residues. Trimming pared 0 bases from V and 7 bases from J, leaving 23 bases between. Per germline, CDR1 SGHRS and CDR2 YFSETQ. The CDR3 nucleotides are TGCGCCAGCAGCTTGGTGGTCGATCGAGGAACCTTTAGGGAGCAGTACTTC. Protein: CASSLVVDRGTFREQYF. Combining the CDR3 with reference TRBV5-1 and TRBJ2-7 gives the whole variable domain KAGVTQTPRYLIKTRGQQVTLSCSPISGHRSVSWYQQTPGQGLQFLFEYFSETQRNKGNFPGRFSGRQFSNSRSEMNVSTLELGDSALYLCASSLVVDRGTFREQYFGPGTRLTVT.

J is TRBJ2-7 and V is TRBV13, with 7 bases aligning to TRBD1. Trimming at V came to 5 bases and at J to 0 bases, leaving 4 bases not matched to a gene. Germline CDR1 PRHDT, CDR2 FYEKMQ (reference sequence). The CDR3 runs 14 residues. DNA of the CDR3: TGTGCCAGCAGCCTACGACAGGGCTCCTACGAGCAGTACTTC. Translated: CASSLRQGSYEQYF.

The rearrangement uses TRBV19 and TRBJ2-1; the D gene is possibly TRBD1 (5 bases). CDR3 length: 11 amino acids. Between the trimmed V and J ends, which lost 6 bases and 10 bases, there was a span of 10 bases. Per germline, CDR1 LNHDA and CDR2 SQIVND (reference sequence). CDR3 region: CASSKTAEQFF. The CDR3 DNA follows: TGTGCCAGTAGCAAGACAGCCGAGCAGTTCTTC.

V and J are TRBV28 and TRBJ2-4, with 9 bases aligning to TRBD1. The V gene end was trimmed by 2 bases and the J gene end by 0 bases; junction bases not matched to a gene: 5. Per the germline V gene, CDR1 is MDHEN and CDR2 is SYDVKM. The CDR3 is made up of 17 amino acids. The CDR3 here is CASSLLRQGVAKNIQYF. In DNA form, the CDR3 reads TGTGCCAGCAGTTTACTCAGACAGGGGGTAGCCAAAAACATTCAGTACTTC.

The chain has TRBV9 and TRBJ2-1; 10 nucleotides line up with TRBD2. V lost 7 bases and J lost 4; bases outside the gene matches: 5. The CDR3 is 14 amino acids. In germline, CDR1 is SGDLS, CDR2 YYNGEE. In nucleotides, the CDR3 is TGTGCCAGCGGTAGCGGGAGGCCGTACAATGAGCAGTTCTTC. Translated, it gives CASGSGRPYNEQFF.

V gene TRBV27 combines with J gene TRBJ2-2, with D possibly TRBD1 on 6 matching bases. Trimming stripped 8 bases from V and 2 bases from J, with 18 bases between. CDR1 and CDR2 from the germline V gene are MNHEY and SMNVEV (reference sequence). This CDR3 region has 16 residues. The CDR3 spells CASLRRAGDNTGELFF. CDR3 bases: TGTGCCAGCCTACGAAGGGCAGGGGACAACACCGGGGAGCTGTTTTTT.

This clone was observed a handful of times. The J gene is TRBJ1-5, the V gene TRBV7-8; possible D gene TRBD1, 5 bases. Germline CDR1 is SGHVS and CDR2 is FQNEAQ. The CDR3 covers 19 residues. The V gene lost 5 bases and the J gene lost 0 bases, with 23 bases spanning the gap. The chain's CDR3 is CASSPTLPTVANSNQPQHF. The CDR3 DNA sequence: TGTGCCAGCAGCCCCACTTTACCGACAGTGGCGAATAGCAATCAGCCCCAGCATTTT.

The chain uses TRBV5-1 and TRBJ2-1; 10 nucleotides align to TRBD2. With V trimmed by 0 bases and J by 5 bases, 2 bases remained unmatched. Per germline, CDR1 SGHRS and CDR2 YFSETQ. The CDR3 spans 15 residues. The CDR3 region has the DNA TGCGCCAGCAGCTTGGTTAGCGGGAGGAACAATGAGCAGTTCTTC. It yields the protein CASSLVSGRNNEQFF. The complete variable domain, with remaining parts taken from reference TRBV5-1 and TRBJ2-1, reads KAGVTQTPRYLIKTRGQQVTLSCSPISGHRSVSWYQQTPGQGLQFLFEYFSETQRNKGNFPGRFSGRQFSNSRSEMNVSTLELGDSALYLCASSLVSGRNNEQFFGPGTRLTVL.

To note about this clone: Other DNA sequences of this sample code for an identical CDR3. This rearrangement joins TRBV6-5 to TRBJ1-2; 9 bases match TRBD1. Germline V gives CDR1 MNHEY, CDR2 SVGAGI. There are 13 residues in the CDR3. Losses at the gene ends were 4 bases for V and 7 bases for J; bases not matched to a gene: 4. The CDR3 DNA sequence: TGTGCCAGCAGTTTGGGACAGGGTGCTGGCTACACCTTC. Protein product: CASSLGQGAGYTF.

This chain uses TRBV11-2 with TRBJ2-1; no clear D. The CDR3 covers 15 residues. The V gene lost 5 bases and the J gene lost 0 bases, with 11 bases spanning the gap. The germline gives CDR1 SGHAT, CDR2 FQNNGV. CDR3 DNA sequence: TGTGCCAGCAGCCAGGTTTTCAGCTCCTACAATGAGCAGTTCTTC. As protein: CASSQVFSSYNEQFF.

The chain carries TRBV27 and TRBJ2-1; 7 bases align to TRBD2. The CDR3 runs 12 residues. V gave up 5 bases and J gave up 9 bases; unmatched junction bases: 4. Per germline, CDR1 MNHEY and CDR2 SMNVEV (reference sequence). CDR3 amino acids: CASSHTSVEQFF. The CDR3 bases are TGTGCCAGCAGTCACACTAGCGTTGAGCAGTTCTTC.

The rearrangement uses TRBV29-1 and TRBJ2-3; D gene ambiguous. The CDR3 loop spans 11 amino acids. Germline V gives CDR1 SQVTM, CDR2 ANQGSEA. The ends were cut back, 7 bases at V and 4 bases at J, with 9 bases in the middle. As DNA, the CDR3 is TGCAGCGGCAACAGCCCAGATACGCAGTATTTT. Protein sequence: CSGNSPDTQYF.

J is TRBJ2-1 and V is TRBV4-1; TRBD1 is a possible D gene (5 bases). Germline V gene data show CDR1 as MGHRA and CDR2 as YSYEKL. V lost 2 bases, J lost 2 bases, and 10 bases lay in between. This CDR3 has 15 residues. The CDR3 bases are TGCGCCAGCAGCCAAACAGGAAAAACCTACAATGAGCAGTTCTTC. Encoded protein: CASSQTGKTYNEQFF.

V and J are TRBV28 and TRBJ2-6, with 7 nucleotides matching TRBD1. There are 21 residues in the CDR3. V trimming: 2 bases; J trimming: 0 bases; junction bases outside the gene matches: 16. Looked up from germline, CDR1 is MDHEN and CDR2 is SYDVKM. CDR3 nucleotide sequence: TGTGCCAGCAGTTTACGCCCGACAGGGAGCCCTCCCCTCTCTGGGGCCAACGTCCTGACTTTC. This translates into CASSLRPTGSPPLSGANVLTF.

The chain combines TRBV5-4 with TRBJ2-5; 9 bases are a match to TRBD2. Germline trimming cut 4 bases from V and 6 bases from J; bases unmatched to any gene: 7. The CDR3 contains 14 residues. The V gene's germline CDR1 is SGHNT and CDR2 YYREEE (reference sequence). The CDR3 DNA reads TGTGCCAGCAGCCCCGGACTAGCGTTACAGACCCAGTACTTC. Translating gives CASSPGLALQTQYF.

V and J are TRBV11-3 and TRBJ2-2; 7 bases fit TRBD1. Losses at the gene ends were 5 bases for V and 6 bases for J; bases not matched to a gene: 9. Germline CDR1 is SGHNT and CDR2 is YENEEA. The CDR3 runs 15 residues. The CDR3 nucleotides read TGTGCCAGCAGCCTCTCGCCAGGGGGTGCCGGGGAGCTGTTTTTT. It is translated as CASSLSPGGAGELFF. The variable domain in full, with the rest retrieved from reference TRBV11-3 and TRBJ2-2, is EAGVVQSPRYKIIEKKQPVAFWCNPISGHNTLYWYLQNLGQGPELLIRYENEEAVDDSQLPKDRFSAERLKGVDSTLKIQPAELGDSAVYLCASSLSPGGAGELFFGEGSRLTVL.

The rearrangement joins TRBV11-3 to TRBJ1-1; D unresolved. The CDR3 runs 12 residues. Per the germline V gene, CDR1 is SGHNT and CDR2 is YENEEA. V was clipped by 1 base and J by 6 bases, with 6 bases between them. CDR3: CASSLAGSEAFF. CDR3 in DNA: TGTGCCAGCAGCTTAGCGGGATCTGAAGCTTTCTTT.

CDR3 bases: TGCGCCAGCAGCTTGGACGGACAGGGTGCGGGCGAGCAGTACTTC. Amino acid sequence: CASSLDGQGAGEQYF. The chain has TRBV5-1 and TRBJ2-7; TRBD1 matches at 8 bases. The junction had 8 bases not matched to a gene; V was cut back by 0 bases and J by 6 bases. Germline values: CDR1 SGHRS, CDR2 YFSETQ. The CDR3 has 15 amino acids. Full variable domain (missing parts from reference TRBV5-1 and TRBJ2-7): KAGVTQTPRYLIKTRGQQVTLSCSPISGHRSVSWYQQTPGQGLQFLFEYFSETQRNKGNFPGRFSGRQFSNSRSEMNVSTLELGDSALYLCASSLDGQGAGEQYFGPGTRLTVT.

The chain recombines TRBV19 with TRBJ1-2; D is uncertain. Germline CDR1 and CDR2: LNHDA and SQIVND (reference sequence). V lost 7 bases to trimming and J lost 0 bases, with 18 bases between them. This CDR3 has 16 residues. The CDR3 DNA reads TGTGCCAGTACCTCCGGGTCTGCGAGAGCTAACTATGGCTACACCTTC. Translating gives CASTSGSARANYGYTF.

The chain links TRBV2 to TRBJ1-2; maybe TRBD1 (5 bases). Germline lookup yields CDR1 SNHLY and CDR2 FYNNEI. The CDR3 consists of 15 residues. V gave up 8 bases and J gave up 0 bases, with 16 bases separating them. The CDR3 nucleotides are TGTGCCAGCGTCAAGGGGCCGACTTCTAACTATGGCTACACCTTC. It yields the protein CASVKGPTSNYGYTF.

J is TRBJ1-5 and V is TRBV7-2; D possibly corresponds to TRBD1 (5 bases). V lost 2 bases to trimming and J lost 1 base, with 12 bases between them. Germline assignment: CDR1 SGHTA and CDR2 FQGNSA. The CDR3 covers 16 residues. CDR3 loop: CASSLWGGPSNQPQHF. The CDR3, as DNA: TGTGCCAGCAGCTTATGGGGGGGTCCAAGCAATCAGCCCCAGCATTTT.

V and J are TRBV30 and TRBJ2-7, with TRBD2 matching over 11 bases. The germline gives CDR1 GTSNPN, CDR2 SVGIG (reference sequence). Trimming at V came to 0 bases and at J to 7 bases, leaving 11 bases not matched to a gene. The CDR3 sequence is 16 residues long. The CDR3 sequence is CAWSVRVAGGPGEQYF. CDR3 nucleotides: TGTGCCTGGAGTGTACGTGTAGCGGGAGGGCCGGGTGAGCAGTACTTC.

The sample holds one count of this clone. V gene TRBV18 combines with J gene TRBJ2-6; 12 bases match TRBD2. CDR3 size: 20 residues. V lost 1 base and J lost 1; bases outside the gene matches: 8. CDR1 and CDR2 (germline): KGHSH, LQKENI. The CDR3 loop is CASSPLVLAGGRSGANVLTF. In DNA form, the CDR3 reads TGTGCCAGCTCACCACTGGTACTAGCGGGAGGACGGTCTGGGGCCAACGTCCTGACTTTC.

The chain links TRBV6-1 to TRBJ2-2, with a possible D match to TRBD2 (7 bases). CDR3 length: 17 amino acids. Trimming left V 4 bases short and J 5 bases short, with 20 bases between. Germline CDR1 and CDR2: MNHNS and SASEGT. CDR3 nucleotide sequence: TGTGCCAGCAGTGCCGACAGGACTAGAGTCAAAACCGGGGAGCTGTTTTTT. It translates to CASSADRTRVKTGELFF.

This clone has a handful of counts. V gene TRBV6-1 combines with J gene TRBJ2-3; tentative D call: TRBD2 (5 bases). V was clipped by 2 bases and J by 2 bases, with 11 bases between them. The CDR3 length is 15 residues. In germline, CDR1 is MNHNS, CDR2 SASEGT. CDR3 DNA sequence: TGTGCCAGCAGTGAATCTGGACTCCACACAGATACGCAGTATTTT. The encoded protein is CASSESGLHTDTQYF.

The chain recombines TRBV14 with TRBJ1-2, with D possibly being TRBD1 (5 bases). The length of the CDR3 is 13 residues. Germline V gene data show CDR1 as SGHDN and CDR2 as FVKESK. V was cut by 6 bases and J by 5 bases, with 13 bases left in between. CDR3 in DNA: TGTGCCAGCAGTCCTGGTTCAGGGTATGGCTACACCTTC. It codes for CASSPGSGYGYTF.

In DNA form, the CDR3 reads TGCGCCAGCAGGACAGGGTTGACCTATGGCTACACCTTC. Protein product: CASRTGLTYGYTF. This chain connects TRBV5-1 to TRBJ1-2; TRBD1 aligns across 7 bases. The CDR3 is made up of 13 amino acids. CDR1 SGHRS and CDR2 YFSETQ come from the germline V gene. The trim removed 5 bases at V and 4 bases at J, leaving 5 bases unmatched. Full variable domain (rest looked up from reference TRBV5-1 and TRBJ1-2): KAGVTQTPRYLIKTRGQQVTLSCSPISGHRSVSWYQQTPGQGLQFLFEYFSETQRNKGNFPGRFSGRQFSNSRSEMNVSTLELGDSALYLCASRTGLTYGYTFGSGTRLTVV.

This clone was detected only once. This chain uses TRBV7-9 with TRBJ2-1, with TRBD1 as a possible D gene (5 bases). CDR3 size: 13 residues. CDR1 and CDR2 (germline): SEHNR, FQNEAQ (reference sequence). Trimming left V 6 bases short and J 8 bases short, with 14 bases between. CDR3 sequence reads: CASRPGHPYEQFF. In nucleotides, the CDR3 is TGTGCCAGCAGGCCAGGACATCCCTATGAGCAGTTCTTC.

The rearrangement joins TRBV19 to TRBJ2-5; 10 positions agree with TRBD2. The CDR3 has 16 amino acids. V dropped 5 bases and J dropped 3; count of bases not matched to a gene: 9. CDR1 and CDR2 (germline): LNHDA, SQIVND (reference sequence). CDR3 bases: TGTGCCAGTAGTCCAGTACTAGCGGGGCTCAAAGAGACCCAGTACTTC. This codes for CASSPVLAGLKETQYF.